These T cell receptor beta chains were read from a single sample in a study of monozygotic twins with inflammatory bowel disease. After re-calling the 5' RACE reads, TCRdb lists one entry per CDR3 protein, DNA absent. Recorded here are about 450,000 distinct CDR3 sequences; the top ten clones represent more than 2%. The material sequenced was blood. These receptors were collected from a human donor with ulcerative colitis or Crohn's disease, or a healthy co-twin of an affected twin (not recorded which). Each CDR3 is given with its conserved first and last residue. Each record gives: CDR3 length, V gene, J gene, CDR3 protein.

>19|TRBV4-1|TRBJ2-1
CASSQDGDRIMSSYNEQFF
>11|TRBV20-1|TRBJ2-3
CSAASWDTQYF
>16|TRBV6-1|TRBJ2-4
CASSQPGQPAKNIQYF
>18|TRBV21-1|TRBJ1-5
CASHQGAPREVKSQPQHF
>15|TRBV28|TRBJ1-3
CASNNPRGSGNTIYF
>16|TRBV14|TRBJ2-2
CASSHRTDSGTGELFF
>14|TRBV2|TRBJ2-2
CAGSGTSNTGELFF
>15|TRBV6-2/TRBV6-3|TRBJ1-5
CASRIEGYGNQPQHF
>14|TRBV18|TRBJ1-2
CASSPAGQNYGYTF
>16|TRBV4-3|TRBJ2-3
CASSHGGLAATDTQYF
>15|TRBV12-3/TRBV12-4|TRBJ2-7
CASSPTLTSGVEQYF
>17|TRBV6-2/TRBV6-3|TRBJ1-5
CASSYQTGRRSNQPQHF
>13|TRBV7-2|TRBJ2-7
CASRAGQIYEQYF
>14|TRBV5-6|TRBJ2-7
CASSLGLAGVEQYF
>14|TRBV6-1|TRBJ2-7
CASSQAGVFGEQYF
>13|TRBV5-1|TRBJ2-1
CASSSGTANEQFF
>15|TRBV15|TRBJ2-1
CATSRDYGSYNEQFF
>17|TRBV6-2/TRBV6-3|TRBJ2-5
CASSYSMTSGSQETQYF
>13|TRBV3-1|TRBJ2-7
CASSQDGLYEQYF
>12|TRBV14|TRBJ1-2
CASSPGQRGYTF
>17|TRBV27|TRBJ2-2
CASSLFPTGANTGELFF
>14|TRBV6-1|TRBJ2-2
CASTLSTDTGELFF
>17|TRBV6-2/TRBV6-3|TRBJ2-3
CASSYSTTTSPTDTQYF
>16|TRBV7-9|TRBJ1-1
CASSLGQSPLPTEAFF
>14|TRBV7-2|TRBJ2-5
CASSLGAYQETQYF
>14|TRBV20-1|TRBJ1-1
CSARDPQGGTEAFF
>15|TRBV5-1|TRBJ1-1
CASSPLIQGGTEAFF
>16|TRBV9|TRBJ2-1
CATKGPDCREYNEQFF
>13|TRBV5-1|TRBJ1-1
CASSLNRNTEAFF
>16|TRBV5-1|TRBJ2-3
CASTGLAGDVTDTQYF
>14|TRBV20-1|TRBJ2-1
CSAWGSGSGDEQFF
>14|TRBV5-4|TRBJ2-1
CASSLGVSYNEQFF
>11|TRBV28|TRBJ2-7
CASSRGTEQYF
>15|TRBV11-2|TRBJ1-1
CASTRRGNGDTEAFF
>15|TRBV5-1|TRBJ2-7
CASSLHGTGPYEQYF
>12|TRBV7-9|TRBJ2-1
CASSLIFYEQFF
>15|TRBV6-5|TRBJ1-1
CASSYQPRGPTEAFF
>15|TRBV5-1|TRBJ2-5
CASSSTRQGLETQYF
>15|TRBV20-1|TRBJ1-5
CSATSPGQGIQPQHF
>14|TRBV20-1|TRBJ2-3
CSASLGGPPNTQYF
>16|TRBV4-2|TRBJ2-1
CASSQGGTSGYNEQFF
>15|TRBV19|TRBJ2-7
CASSPSNPSSYEQYF
>14|TRBV7-2|TRBJ2-5
CASSWTSGGGAQYF
>19|TRBV27|TRBJ2-3
CASSLRLAGGLGGTDTQYF
>15|TRBV12-3/TRBV12-4|TRBJ2-4
CASSGQASAKNIQYF
>16|TRBV18|TRBJ2-1
CASSQTSGSSYNEQFF
>12|TRBV20-1|TRBJ2-7
CSAGADSYEQYF
>16|TRBV29-1|TRBJ2-1
CSVMGGDSPWYNEQFF
>16|TRBV5-4|TRBJ1-3
CASSRPGTGGGNTIYF
>15|TRBV20-1|TRBJ2-6
CSASRVGSGANVLTF
>13|TRBV7-8|TRBJ1-1
CASSLGWQGEAFF
>17|TRBV19|TRBJ2-1
CASSIPEAPSSYNEQFF
>15|TRBV18|TRBJ2-7
CASSPGARVGYEQYF
>15|TRBV5-4|TRBJ2-7
CASSWATGVLYEQYF
>14|TRBV7-6|TRBJ1-2
CASSLSVSNYGYTF
>14|TRBV7-6|TRBJ1-1
CASRPGTGHTEAFF
>15|TRBV5-5|TRBJ1-5
CASSLGAGRNQPQHF
>14|TRBV7-9|TRBJ2-1
CASSSGQYNNEQFF